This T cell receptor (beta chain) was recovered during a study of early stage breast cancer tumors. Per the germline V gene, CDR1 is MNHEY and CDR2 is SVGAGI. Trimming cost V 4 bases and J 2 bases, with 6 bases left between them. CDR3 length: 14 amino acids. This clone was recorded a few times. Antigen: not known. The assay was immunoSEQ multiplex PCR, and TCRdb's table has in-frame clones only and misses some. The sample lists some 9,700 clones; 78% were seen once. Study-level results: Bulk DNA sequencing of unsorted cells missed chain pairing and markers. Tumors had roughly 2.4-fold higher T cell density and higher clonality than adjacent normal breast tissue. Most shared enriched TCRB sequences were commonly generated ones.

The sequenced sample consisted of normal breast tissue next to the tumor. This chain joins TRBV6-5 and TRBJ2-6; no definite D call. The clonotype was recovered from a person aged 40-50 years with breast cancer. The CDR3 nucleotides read TGTGCCAGCAGTTTAGAGACTGGGGCCAACGTCCTGACTTTC. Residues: CASSLETGANVLTF.